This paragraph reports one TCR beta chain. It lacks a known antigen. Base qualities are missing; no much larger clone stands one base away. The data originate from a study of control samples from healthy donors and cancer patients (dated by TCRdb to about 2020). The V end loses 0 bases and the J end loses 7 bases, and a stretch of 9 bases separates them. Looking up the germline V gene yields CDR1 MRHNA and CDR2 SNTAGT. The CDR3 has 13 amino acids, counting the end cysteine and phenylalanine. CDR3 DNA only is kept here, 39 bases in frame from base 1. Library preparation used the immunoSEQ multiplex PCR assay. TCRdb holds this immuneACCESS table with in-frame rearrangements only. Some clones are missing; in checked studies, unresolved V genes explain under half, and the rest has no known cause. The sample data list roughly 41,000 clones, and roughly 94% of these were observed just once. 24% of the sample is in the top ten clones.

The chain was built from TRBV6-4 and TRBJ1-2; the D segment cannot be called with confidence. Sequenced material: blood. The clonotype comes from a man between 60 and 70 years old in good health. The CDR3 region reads CASSDSNGVGYTF. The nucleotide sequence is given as TGTGCCAGCAGTGACTCGAACGGGGTTGGCTACACCTTC.